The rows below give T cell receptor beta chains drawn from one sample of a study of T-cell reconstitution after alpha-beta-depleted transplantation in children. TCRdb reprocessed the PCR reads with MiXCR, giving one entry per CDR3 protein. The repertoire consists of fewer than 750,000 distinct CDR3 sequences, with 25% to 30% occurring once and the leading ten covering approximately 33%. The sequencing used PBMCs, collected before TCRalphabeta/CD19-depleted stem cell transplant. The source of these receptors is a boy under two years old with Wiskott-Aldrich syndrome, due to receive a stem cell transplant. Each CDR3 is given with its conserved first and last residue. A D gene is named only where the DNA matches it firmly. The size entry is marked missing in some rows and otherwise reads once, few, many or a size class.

CDR3nt: TGTGCCAGCGGGACAGGGGGGATGGGGGAGACCCAGTACTTC
CDR3aa: CASGTGGMGETQYF
j_gene: TRBJ2-5
abundance: NA
v_gene: TRBV13
d_gene: TRBD1

CDR3nt: TGTGCCAGCAGTAGGGACCTCGAGTTTGACGAGCAGTACTTC
CDR3aa: CASSRDLEFDEQYF
j_gene: TRBJ2-7
abundance: NA
v_gene: TRBV27
d_gene: NA

CDR3nt: TGTGCCAGCAGCAAATTCTCCTCTTTCGTAGGAGGAGGGTACAATGAGCAGTTCTTC
CDR3aa: CASSKFSSFVGGGYNEQFF
j_gene: TRBJ2-1
abundance: NA
v_gene: TRBV5-6
d_gene: NA

CDR3nt: TGTGCCAGCAGTTTCTATGGCGGGAGGGTGGACAATGAGCAGTTCTTC
CDR3aa: CASSFYGGRVDNEQFF
j_gene: TRBJ2-1
abundance: few
v_gene: TRBV28
d_gene: TRBD2

CDR3nt: TGCGCCAGCAGCTTGGGGTCAAGGGTCAATGAGCAGTTCTTC
CDR3aa: CASSLGSRVNEQFF
j_gene: TRBJ2-1
abundance: once
v_gene: TRBV5-1
d_gene: NA

CDR3nt: TGCGCCAGCAGCCTTCCGGGACAGCGAACTGAAGCTTTCTTT
CDR3aa: CASSLPGQRTEAFF
j_gene: TRBJ1-1
abundance: few
v_gene: TRBV5-1
d_gene: TRBD1

CDR3nt: TGCGCCAGCATCCAGAGAGGGAACACTGAAGCTTTCTTT
CDR3aa: CASIQRGNTEAFF
j_gene: TRBJ1-1
abundance: few
v_gene: TRBV10-2
d_gene: NA

CDR3nt: TGTGCCAGCAGCGCGGGGGATAGAAGCTACGAGCAGTACTTC
CDR3aa: CASSAGDRSYEQYF
j_gene: TRBJ2-7
abundance: NA
v_gene: TRBV9
d_gene: NA

CDR3nt: TGTGCCAGCAGCTTCGTTGCGGGTGACACAGATACGCAGTATTTT
CDR3aa: CASSFVAGDTDTQYF
j_gene: TRBJ2-3
abundance: NA
v_gene: TRBV11-2
d_gene: NA

CDR3nt: TGTGCCAGCAGCCAGGATCCCGCCGGCAGTAGCAATCAGCCCCAGCATTTT
CDR3aa: CASSQDPAGSSNQPQHF
j_gene: TRBJ1-5
abundance: few
v_gene: TRBV4-2
d_gene: NA

CDR3nt: TGTGCCAGCAGTTTACAGGGGCGGAATCAGCCCCAGCATTTT
CDR3aa: CASSLQGRNQPQHF
j_gene: TRBJ1-5
abundance: NA
v_gene: TRBV27
d_gene: NA

CDR3nt: TGCAGTGCTAGCTTGATAGTCGGCAATGAGCAGTTCTTC
CDR3aa: CSASLIVGNEQFF
j_gene: TRBJ2-1
abundance: NA
v_gene: TRBV20-1
d_gene: NA

CDR3nt: TGCAGTGCTAGACGAGGGGACGGATATTACAATGAGCAGTTCTTC
CDR3aa: CSARRGDGYYNEQFF
j_gene: TRBJ2-1
abundance: NA
v_gene: TRBV20-1
d_gene: NA

CDR3nt: TGCGCCAGCAGCCAAATGTTTAGCGCGAAGTTGGGCGAGCAGTACTTC
CDR3aa: CASSQMFSAKLGEQYF
j_gene: TRBJ2-7
abundance: few
v_gene: TRBV5-1
d_gene: NA

CDR3nt: TGCGCCAGCAGCTTGAGCGGGCCCTACGAGCAGTACTTC
CDR3aa: CASSLSGPYEQYF
j_gene: TRBJ2-7
abundance: many
v_gene: TRBV5-1
d_gene: NA

CDR3nt: TGCGCCAGCAGCTTGCAGGCCAGCACAGATACGCAGTATTTT
CDR3aa: CASSLQASTDTQYF
j_gene: TRBJ2-3
abundance: NA
v_gene: TRBV5-1
d_gene: NA